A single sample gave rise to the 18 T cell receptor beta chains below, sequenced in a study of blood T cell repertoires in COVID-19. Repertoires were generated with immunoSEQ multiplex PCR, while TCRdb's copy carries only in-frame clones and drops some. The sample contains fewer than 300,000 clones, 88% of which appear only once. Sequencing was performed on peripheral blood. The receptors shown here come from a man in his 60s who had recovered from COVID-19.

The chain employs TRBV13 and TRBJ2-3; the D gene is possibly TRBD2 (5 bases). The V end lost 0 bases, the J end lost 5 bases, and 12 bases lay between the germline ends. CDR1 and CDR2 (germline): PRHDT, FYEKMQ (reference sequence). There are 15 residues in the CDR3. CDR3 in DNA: TGTGCCAGCAGCTTAGGGACTAATGTGGGAGATACGCAGTATTTT. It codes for CASSLGTNVGDTQYF.

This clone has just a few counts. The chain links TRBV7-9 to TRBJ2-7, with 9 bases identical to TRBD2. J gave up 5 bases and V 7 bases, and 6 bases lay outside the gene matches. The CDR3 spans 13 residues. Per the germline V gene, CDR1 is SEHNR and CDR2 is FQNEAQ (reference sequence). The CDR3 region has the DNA TGTGCCAGCAACAAACGGACTAGCGACGAGCAGTACTTC. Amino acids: CASNKRTSDEQYF.

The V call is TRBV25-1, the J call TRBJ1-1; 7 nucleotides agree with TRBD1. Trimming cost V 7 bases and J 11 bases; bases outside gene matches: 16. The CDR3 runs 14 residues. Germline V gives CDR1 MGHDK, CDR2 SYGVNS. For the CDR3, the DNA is TGTGCCAGCATGCCAGGGACAGACTCCGCCTCGGCTTTCTTT. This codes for CASMPGTDSASAFF.

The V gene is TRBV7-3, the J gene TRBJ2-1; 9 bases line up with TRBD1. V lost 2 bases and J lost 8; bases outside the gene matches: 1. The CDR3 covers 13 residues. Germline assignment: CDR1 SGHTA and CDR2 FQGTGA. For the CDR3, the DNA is TGTGCCAGCAGCTTAGGGACAGGGTATGAGCAGTTCTTC. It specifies CASSLGTGYEQFF.

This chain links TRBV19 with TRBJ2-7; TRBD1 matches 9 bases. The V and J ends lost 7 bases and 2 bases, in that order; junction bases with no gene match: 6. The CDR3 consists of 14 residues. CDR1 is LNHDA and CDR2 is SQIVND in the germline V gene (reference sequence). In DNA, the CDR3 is TGTGCCAGTACGGACAGGGGAACCCCCTACGAGCAGTACTTC. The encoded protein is CASTDRGTPYEQYF.

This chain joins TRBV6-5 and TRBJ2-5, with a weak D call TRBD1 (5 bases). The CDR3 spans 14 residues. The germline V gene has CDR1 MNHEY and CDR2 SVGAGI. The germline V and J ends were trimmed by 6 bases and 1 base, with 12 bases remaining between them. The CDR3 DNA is TGTGCCAGCAGGACAGTTTCTGCCCAAGAGACCCAGTACTTC. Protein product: CASRTVSAQETQYF.

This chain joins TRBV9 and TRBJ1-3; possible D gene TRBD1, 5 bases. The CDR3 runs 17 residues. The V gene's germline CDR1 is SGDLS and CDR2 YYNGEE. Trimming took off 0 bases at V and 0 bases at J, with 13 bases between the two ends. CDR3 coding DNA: TGTGCCAGCAGCGTAGGGGGCCAGGATCCCTCTGGAAACACCATATATTTT. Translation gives CASSVGGQDPSGNTIYF.

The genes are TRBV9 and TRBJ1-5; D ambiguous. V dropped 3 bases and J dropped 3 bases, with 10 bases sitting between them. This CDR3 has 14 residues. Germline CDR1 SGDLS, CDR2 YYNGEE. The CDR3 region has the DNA TGTGCCAGCAGCGCGAGTAATTCCAATCAGCCCCAGCATTTT. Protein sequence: CASSASNSNQPQHF. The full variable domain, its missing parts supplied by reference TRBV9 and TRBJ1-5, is DSGVTQTPKHLITATGQRVTLRCSPRSGDLSVYWYQQSLDQGLQFLIQYYNGEERAKGNILERFSAQQFPDLHSELNLSSLELGDSALYFCASSASNSNQPQHFGDGTRLSIL.

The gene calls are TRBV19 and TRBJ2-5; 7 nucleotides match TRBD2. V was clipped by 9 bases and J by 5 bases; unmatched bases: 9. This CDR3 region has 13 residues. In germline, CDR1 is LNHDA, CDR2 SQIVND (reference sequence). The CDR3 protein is CASAKTSAETQYF. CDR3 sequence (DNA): TGTGCCAGCGCCAAAACTAGCGCGGAGACCCAGTACTTC.

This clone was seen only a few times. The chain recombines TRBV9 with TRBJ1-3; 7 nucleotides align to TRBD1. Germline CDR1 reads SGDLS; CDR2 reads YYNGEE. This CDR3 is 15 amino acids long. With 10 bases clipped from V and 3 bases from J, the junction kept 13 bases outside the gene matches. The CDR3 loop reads CASGGKGAHGNTIYF. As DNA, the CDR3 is TGTGCCTCCGGGGGAAAGGGGGCCCATGGAAACACCATATATTTT.

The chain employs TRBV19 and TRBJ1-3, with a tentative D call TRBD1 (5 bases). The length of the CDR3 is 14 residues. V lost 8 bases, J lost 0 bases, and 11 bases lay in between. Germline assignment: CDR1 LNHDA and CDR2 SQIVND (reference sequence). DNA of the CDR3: TGTGCCAGTGGCAGGGCGCACTCTGGAAACACCATATATTTT. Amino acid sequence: CASGRAHSGNTIYF.

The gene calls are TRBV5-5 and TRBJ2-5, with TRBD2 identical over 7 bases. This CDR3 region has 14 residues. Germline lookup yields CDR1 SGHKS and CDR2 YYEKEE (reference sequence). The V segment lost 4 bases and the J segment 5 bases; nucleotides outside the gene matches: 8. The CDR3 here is CASSRGSGVETQYF. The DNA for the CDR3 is TGTGCCAGCAGCCGCGGGAGCGGGGTGGAGACCCAGTACTTC.

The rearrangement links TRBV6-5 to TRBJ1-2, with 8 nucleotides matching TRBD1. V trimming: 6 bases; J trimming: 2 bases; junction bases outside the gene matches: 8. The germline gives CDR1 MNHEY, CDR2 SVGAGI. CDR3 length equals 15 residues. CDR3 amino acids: CASRRTGRENYGYTF. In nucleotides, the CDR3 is TGTGCCAGCAGGCGGACAGGGCGCGAAAACTATGGCTACACCTTC.

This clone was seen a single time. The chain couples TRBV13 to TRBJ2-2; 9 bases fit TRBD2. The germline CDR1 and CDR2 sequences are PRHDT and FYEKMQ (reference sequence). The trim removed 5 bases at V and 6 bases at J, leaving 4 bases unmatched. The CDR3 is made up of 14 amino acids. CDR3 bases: TGTGCCAGCAGCCTAGCGGGGAAGGCCGGGGAGCTGTTTTTT. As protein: CASSLAGKAGELFF.

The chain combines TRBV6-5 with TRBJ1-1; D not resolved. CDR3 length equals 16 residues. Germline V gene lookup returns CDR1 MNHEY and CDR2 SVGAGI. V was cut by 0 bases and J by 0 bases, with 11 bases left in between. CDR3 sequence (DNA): TGTGCCAGCAGTTACTCGAGGGTAGGATTGAACACTGAAGCTTTCTTT. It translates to CASSYSRVGLNTEAFF.

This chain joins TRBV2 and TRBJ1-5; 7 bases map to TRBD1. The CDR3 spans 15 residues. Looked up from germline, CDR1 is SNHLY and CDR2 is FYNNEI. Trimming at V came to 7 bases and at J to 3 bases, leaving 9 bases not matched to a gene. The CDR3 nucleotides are TGTGCCAGCATGGGGCAGGACAGGATCAATCAGCCCCAGCATTTT. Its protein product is CASMGQDRINQPQHF.

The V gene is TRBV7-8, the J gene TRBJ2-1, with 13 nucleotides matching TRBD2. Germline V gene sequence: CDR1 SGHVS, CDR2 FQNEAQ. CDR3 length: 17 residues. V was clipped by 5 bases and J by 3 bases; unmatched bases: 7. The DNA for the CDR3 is TGTGCCAGCAGCCCAGGACTAGCGGGGGTTTACTACAATGAGCAGTTCTTC. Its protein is CASSPGLAGVYYNEQFF.

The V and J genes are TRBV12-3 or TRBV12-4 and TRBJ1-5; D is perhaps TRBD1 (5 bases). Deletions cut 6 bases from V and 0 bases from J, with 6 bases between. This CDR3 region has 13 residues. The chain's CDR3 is CASRQVSNQPQHF. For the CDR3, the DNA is TGTGCCAGCAGACAGGTTAGCAATCAGCCCCAGCATTTT.